Following are 23 T cell receptor beta chains from one sample sequenced in a study of cytotoxic CD8 clonotypes in ibrutinib-treated CLL. Here immunoSEQ multiplex PCR was the method, and the copy in TCRdb shows in-frame clones only, minus some. Of 250,000 to 350,000 clones in the sample, around 77% were seen once. Sequenced here: PBMCs, sampled at disease progression, from a patient treated with ibrutinib. These receptors came from a human donor with chronic lymphocytic leukemia.

The chain employs TRBV7-6 and TRBJ2-7, with a weak D call TRBD2 (6 bases). V dropped 4 bases and J dropped 5 bases, with 21 bases sitting between them. The CDR3 contains 16 residues. Germline CDR1 and CDR2: SGHVS and FNYEAQ. The CDR3 spells CASSYRGGEFLHEQYF. The DNA of the CDR3 is TGTGCCAGCAGCTACCGAGGAGGGGAGTTTCTGCACGAGCAGTACTTC.

The gene calls are TRBV23-1 and TRBJ2-7, with TRBD2 matching 7 bases. TRBV23-1 is an ORF, and what it does is uncertain. CDR3 size: 16 residues. The junction had 9 bases not matched to a gene; V was cut back by 4 bases and J by 0 bases. In DNA, the CDR3 is TGCGCCAGCAGTCGGCGTTCTAGCGGACCCTCCTACGAGCAGTACTTC. Residues: CASSRRSSGPSYEQYF.

This clone was seen only a few times. This rearrangement joins TRBV7-3 to TRBJ2-2; 7 bases match TRBD2. V lost 5 bases and J lost 6; bases outside the gene matches: 3. CDR1 is SGHTA and CDR2 is FQGTGA in the germline V gene. CDR3 length: 13 amino acids. The CDR3 is CASSASGAGELFF. The CDR3 bases are TGTGCCAGCAGCGCTAGCGGAGCCGGGGAGCTGTTTTTT.

This chain links TRBV11-3 with TRBJ2-2; a possible D gene is TRBD2 (6 bases). Germline V gives CDR1 SGHNT, CDR2 YENEEA. This CDR3 has 15 residues. V shed 5 bases and J shed 1 base, with 11 bases lying between them. This chain's CDR3 is CASSQTGGNTGELFF. For the CDR3, the DNA is TGTGCCAGCAGCCAGACCGGGGGGAACACCGGGGAGCTGTTTTTT.

The chain joins TRBV29-1 to TRBJ1-5, with D perhaps TRBD1 (6 bases). The CDR3 covers 13 residues. Trimming stripped 0 bases from V and 9 bases from J, with 12 bases between. Germline-derived CDR1 and CDR2 are SQVTM and ANQGSEA. The CDR3 region has the DNA TGCAGCGTTGAAGACAGGGGTGATGGGCCCCAGCATTTT. It yields the protein CSVEDRGDGPQHF.

The chain has TRBV10-3 and TRBJ1-1; tentatively, D is TRBD1 (6 bases). The CDR3 loop spans 12 amino acids. The germline V gene encodes CDR1 ENHRY and CDR2 SYGVKD. Trimming took off 6 bases at V and 7 bases at J, with 12 bases between the two ends. CDR3 sequence (DNA): TGTGCCATCAGGCGGGGGCCAGGTGAAGCTTTCTTT. This gives the protein CAIRRGPGEAFF.

The V and J genes are TRBV15 and TRBJ1-2; no firm D call. The CDR3 runs 16 residues. V gave up 2 bases and J gave up 5 bases, with 18 bases separating them. The germline V gene has CDR1 LNHNV and CDR2 YYDKDF (reference sequence). In DNA, the CDR3 is TGTGCCACCAGCAGAACACGAGAAGGACGGAGATATGGCTACACCTTC. Residues: CATSRTREGRRYGYTF.

The chain joins TRBV5-1 to TRBJ2-7, with unresolved D. Germline-derived CDR1 and CDR2 are SGHRS and YFSETQ. The CDR3 length is 12 residues. Trimming stripped 3 bases from V and 2 bases from J, with 6 bases between. In DNA, the CDR3 is TGCGCCAGCAGCTATGACACCTACGAGCAGTACTTC. Its protein product is CASSYDTYEQYF.

V and J are TRBV7-9 and TRBJ1-1, with D hard to call. The germline V gene has CDR1 SEHNR and CDR2 FQNEAQ (reference sequence). V was shortened by 5 bases and J by 4 bases, with 8 bases between the two germline ends. This CDR3 is 12 amino acids long. The CDR3 sequence is CASSPLSTEAFF. The CDR3 coding sequence is TGTGCCAGCAGCCCTCTGAGCACTGAAGCTTTCTTT.

The J gene is TRBJ2-7, the V gene TRBV4-1; no clear D. Trimming shortened V by 1 base and J by 0 bases, and 4 bases separated the two germline ends. CDR1 and CDR2 (germline): MGHRA, YSYEKL. The CDR3 consists of 13 residues. CDR3 coding DNA: TGCGCCAGCAGCCAAGGGGTCTCCTACGAGCAGTACTTC. Translating gives CASSQGVSYEQYF.

DNA for the CDR3: TGTGCCAGCAGCCAGATAGCGGGGGGGCCTCTGGATGAGCAGTTCTTC. It is translated as CASSQIAGGPLDEQFF. This chain uses TRBV4-2 with TRBJ2-1, with 11 bases matching TRBD2. Germline lookup yields CDR1 LGHNA and CDR2 YNFKEQ. There are 16 residues in the CDR3. Trimming at V came to 3 bases and at J to 8 bases, leaving 9 bases not matched to a gene.

The chain links TRBV11-3 to TRBJ2-2, with 7 bases that match TRBD2. Germline CDR1 is SGHNT and CDR2 is YENEEA. With 5 bases clipped from V and 6 bases from J, the junction kept 12 bases outside the gene matches. CDR3 length equals 16 residues. The CDR3 reads CASSPQPPTSAGELFF. CDR3 nucleotide sequence: TGTGCCAGCAGCCCCCAGCCCCCTACTAGCGCCGGGGAGCTGTTTTTT.

The chain carries TRBV18 and TRBJ1-1; D is undetermined. The CDR3 loop spans 14 amino acids. V was trimmed by 3 bases and J by 5 bases, leaving 13 bases between them. Germline loops: CDR1 KGHSH, CDR2 LQKENI. Here the CDR3 reads CASSPLRSRTEAFF. The CDR3 DNA follows: TGTGCCAGCTCACCTCTGAGATCCCGGACTGAAGCTTTCTTT.

This clone occurred once. The chain joins TRBV4-1 to TRBJ1-1, with TRBD1 identical over 7 bases. This CDR3 region has 16 residues. The V and J ends lost 0 bases and 2 bases, in that order; junction bases with no gene match: 6. CDR1 is MGHRA and CDR2 is YSYEKL in the germline V gene. CDR3 sequence: CASSQDSGQANTEAFF. The CDR3 DNA reads as TGCGCCAGCAGCCAAGATTCTGGACAGGCCAACACTGAAGCTTTCTTT.

This rearrangement joins TRBV5-1 to TRBJ2-5; 7 bases are a match to TRBD1. Germline trimming cut 4 bases from V and 4 bases from J; bases unmatched to any gene: 13. Per the germline V gene, CDR1 is SGHRS and CDR2 is YFSETQ. This CDR3 has 16 residues. DNA of the CDR3: TGCGCCAGCAGCAACCGACAGGGTACAACGCGAGAGACCCAGTACTTC. Its protein product is CASSNRQGTTRETQYF.

About this clone itself: The sample has other DNA sequences that encode this CDR3 too. This chain joins TRBV5-1 and TRBJ2-1; D gene uncertain. The CDR3 sequence is 13 residues long. From germline, CDR1 is SGHRS and CDR2 YFSETQ. Between the trimmed V and J ends, which lost 0 bases and 6 bases, there was a span of 7 bases. CDR3 sequence (DNA): TGCGCCAGCAGCTTGGTTGGATCCAATGAGCAGTTCTTC. Encoded protein: CASSLVGSNEQFF.

The rearrangement joins TRBV19 to TRBJ2-7; the D gene is possibly TRBD2 (6 bases). Looked up from germline, CDR1 is LNHDA and CDR2 is SQIVND (reference sequence). Trimming shortened V by 10 bases and J by 5 bases, and 18 bases separated the two germline ends. CDR3 length equals 13 residues. CDR3 coding DNA: TGTGCCACCTCACTCACTAGCTGGGACGAGCAGTACTTC. Protein: CATSLTSWDEQYF.

The chain carries TRBV19 and TRBJ1-1; TRBD1 aligns across 9 bases. The CDR3 extends over 15 amino acids. The germline V gene encodes CDR1 LNHDA and CDR2 SQIVND (reference sequence). Losses at the gene ends were 6 bases for V and 1 base for J; bases not matched to a gene: 6. The CDR3 sequence is CASSPLGQGNTEAFF. The CDR3 DNA reads TGTGCCAGTAGCCCTCTGGGACAGGGGAACACTGAAGCTTTCTTT.

The V and J genes are TRBV13 and TRBJ2-7; the match to TRBD2 covers 11 bases. This CDR3 region has 14 residues. Trimming at V came to 5 bases and at J to 3 bases, leaving 3 bases not matched to a gene. Germline lookup yields CDR1 PRHDT and CDR2 FYEKMQ (reference sequence). The DNA of the CDR3 is TGTGCCAGCAGCCCTAGCGGGAGGTTCTACGAGCAGTACTTC. It translates to CASSPSGRFYEQYF.

The gene calls are TRBV27 and TRBJ2-1; D unresolved. Trimming removed 5 bases at V and 3 bases at J, with 11 bases between. From germline, CDR1 is MNHEY and CDR2 SMNVEV (reference sequence). The CDR3 runs to 14 residues. CDR3 nucleotides: TGTGCCAGCAGTAAAGGACGGATCTACAATGAGCAGTTCTTC. As protein: CASSKGRIYNEQFF.

The chain joins TRBV9 to TRBJ2-1, with TRBD1 identical over 9 bases. Germline CDR1 SGDLS, CDR2 YYNGEE. The length of the CDR3 is 16 residues. The V segment lost 3 bases and the J segment 4 bases; nucleotides outside the gene matches: 8. The CDR3 DNA follows: TGTGCCAGCAGCGACGGCCGGGACAGGGTGTACAATGAGCAGTTCTTC. This translates into CASSDGRDRVYNEQFF. Full variable domain (rest looked up from reference TRBV9 and TRBJ2-1): DSGVTQTPKHLITATGQRVTLRCSPRSGDLSVYWYQQSLDQGLQFLIQYYNGEERAKGNILERFSAQQFPDLHSELNLSSLELGDSALYFCASSDGRDRVYNEQFFGPGTRLTVL.

The genes are TRBV2 and TRBJ1-1, with D possibly TRBD1 on 5 matching bases. CDR3 length: 12 residues. Germline-derived CDR1 and CDR2 are SNHLY and FYNNEI. V was pared by 6 bases and J by 9 bases, with 14 bases between. CDR3 sequence reads: CASSGRGLKAFF. In nucleotides, the CDR3 is TGTGCCAGCAGCGGAAGGGGCCTGAAAGCTTTCTTT.

This clone was recorded only once. The same CDR3 also results from other DNA sequences found in this sample. This chain links TRBV2 with TRBJ1-1; TRBD1 is a possible D gene (6 bases). Germline CDR1 SNHLY, CDR2 FYNNEI. This CDR3 spans 13 amino acids. V was cut by 4 bases and J by 1 base, with 7 bases left in between. The CDR3 sequence: CASSVGQNTEAFF. CDR3 sequence (DNA): TGTGCCAGCAGTGTGGGACAGAACACTGAAGCTTTCTTT.